Listed below are T cell receptor delta chains from one sample, sequenced in a study of Vδ1+ human thymocytes. TCRdb re-processed the multiplex PCR reads via CATT. Counted here are 20,000 to 25,000 delta-chain clones, 6.5% to 10% occurring once; the ten biggest clones make up approximately 1%. Sequenced input: Vdelta1+ gamma-delta thymocytes from the thymus. The source of these receptors is a child under three years old who had congenital heart surgery. Each CDR3 is given with its conserved first and last residue. The D gene is left open where the match is weak. The listing skips clone size in some rows; elsewhere it reads once, few, many or a size class.

d_call j_call clone_size v_call cdr3_nt cdr3_aa
. TRDJ1 few TRDV1 TGTGCTCTTGTTTGGGGGTACCTTCCTACAATACTGGGGGTCGAGGACAGGTACACCGATAAACTCATCTTT CALVWGYLPTILGVEDRYTDKLIF
TRDD3 TRDJ1 few TRDV1 TGTGCTCTTGGGGAACAGACCGGGGGATTTGGTAAACTCATCTTT CALGEQTGGFGKLIF
. TRDJ1 . TRDV1 TGTGCTCTTGGGGAACTCTGCGCATACACCGATAAACTCATCTTT CALGELCAYTDKLIF
. TRDJ1 . TRDV2 TGTGCCTGTGACACCGAGGGGGACACCGATAAACTCATCTTT CACDTEGDTDKLIF
. TRDJ1 . TRDV1 TGTGCTCTTGGGTCTACCGCCGGGGGACTCCACCGATATGATACCGATAAACTCATCTTT CALGSTAGGLHRYDTDKLIF
. TRDJ1 few TRAV29/DV5 . CSVLLCSKRASYDGGYHTDKLIF
TRDD3 TRDJ1 . TRDV1 TGTGCTCTTGGGGTTGTACTGGGGCCCCTCATCTTT CALGVVLGPLIF
TRDD3 TRDJ1 . TRDV1 TGTGCTCTTGGGCCCCATTCCTTTCCTTACCGTACTGGGGGATACGTCACCGCATGTAAACTCATCTTT CALGPHSFPYRTGGYVTACKLIF
TRDD3 TRDJ1 . TRDV1 TGTGCTCTTGGGGAACCCTTTCCTTCCACAGTACTGGGGGCTATTACCGATAAACTCATCTTT CALGEPFPSTVLGAITDKLIF
TRDD3 TRDJ1 . TRDV1 TGTGCTCTTGGGGAACCAACCACGACTGGGGGATGTACCAAACTCATCTTT CALGEPTTTGGCTKLIF
. TRDJ1 few TRDV1 TGTGCTCTTGGGGAGCCCTTAGACCCCGTACTGCTTTGGTGCACCGATAAACTCATCTTT CALGEPLDPVLLWCTDKLIF
. TRDJ1 few TRDV1 TGTGCCCTTGGGGAATCCCCGGGTCGGTTCATCTTT CALGESPGRFIF
TRDD3 TRDJ1 few TRDV1 TGTGCTCTTGGGCCCCCACGAGGAGTGGGGGATCCAATGCACACCGATAAACTCATCTTT CALGPPRGVGDPMHTDKLIF
TRDD3 TRDJ1 few TRDV1 TGTGCTCTTGGGGAACTATCATTCCTACTATTTACTGGGGGATGGTACACCGATAAACTCATCTTT CALGELSFLLFTGGWYTDKLIF
TRDD2 TRDJ1 few TRAV29/DV5 TGTGCAGTCCTTCCTACAGCAGTACTGGGGATATGCCACACCGATAAACTCATCTTT CAVLPTAVLGICHTDKLIF
TRDD2 TRDJ1 . TRDV1 TGTGCTCTTGGGGCCTTCCTCCTTCCTCCCGATAAACTCATCTTT CALGAFLLPPDKLIF
TRDD3 TRDJ1 few TRDV1 TGTGCTCTTGGGGAAAAGTGGCTCTGGGGGATAAAAACCGATAAACTCATCTTT CALGEKWLWGIKTDKLIF
TRDD2 TRDJ1 . TRDV1 TGTGCTCTTGGGTCCCTTCCTAATTTATACACCGATAAACTCATCTTT CALGSLPNLYTDKLIF
TRDD2 TRDJ1 few TRDV1 TGTGCTCTTGGGGAAATCGAGGGCTTCCTACGCTACTGGGCTTTGTACACCGATAAACTCATCTTT CALGEIEGFLRYWALYTDKLIF
. TRDJ1 . TRDV1 TGTGCTCTTGGGGAAGGAGTACCCGGGGTACCTCGGGGCACCGATAAACTCATCTTT CALGEGVPGVPRGTDKLIF
. TRDJ1 . TRDV1 TGTGCTCTTGGGGAACTGTGTCCTACTGGGGACACCGATAAACTCATCTTT CALGELCPTGDTDKLIF
. TRDJ1 . TRDV1 TGTGCTCTTGGGGAAAGTGTGGGGTCCACCGATAAACTCATCTTT CALGESVGSTDKLIF
TRDD3 TRDJ1 few TRDV2 TGTGCCTGTGGGGACTGGGGGCTATACACCGATAAACTCATCTTT CACGDWGLYTDKLIF
TRDD3 TRDJ1 . TRDV1 TGTGCTCTTACTACGCAGTACTGGGGGATACACCACACCGATAAACTCATCTTT CALTTQYWGIHHTDKLIF
. TRDJ1 few TRDV1 TGTGCTCTTGGGGAACCTTTCCTAGGGGGACCGTCGGGTAAACTCATCTTT CALGEPFLGGPSGKLIF
. TRDJ1 few TRDV1 TGTGCTCTCCGAAGGGCATCGTACATTCACCATACCGATAAACTCATCTTT CALRRASYIHHTDKLIF
TRDD3 TRDJ1 few TRDV1 TGTGCTCTTGGGGCCCTACTGGGGGATACGGGGGGAGATAAACTCATCTTT CALGALLGDTGGDKLIF
. TRDJ1 . TRDV1 TGTGCTCTTGGGGAACTCCCATCGAGGACGTACACCGATAAACTCATCTTT CALGELPSRTYTDKLIF
. TRDJ1 . TRDV1 TGTGCTCTTGGGGAGGAAAGGGGCCTACGAAGGATACTGTCCGATAAACTCATCTTT CALGEERGLRRILSDKLIF
TRDD2 TRDJ1 few TRDV1 TGTGCTCTTGGGGACTCTAACCCTTCCTACACTTCGTGGAGACCGCCCTCGTACACCGATAAACTCATCTTT CALGDSNPSYTSWRPPSYTDKLIF
TRDD3 TRDJ1 . TRDV1 TGTGCTCTTGGGGAATTCCTACTATCTACTGGGGGATACGCTGCCGATAAACTCATCTTT CALGEFLLSTGGYAADKLIF